This TCR beta chain is from a study of blood T cell repertoires in COVID-19. The overall study: The study drew acute and convalescent COVID-19 samples from the United States, Italy and Spain.

Study processing details: Researchers report that nucleated cell counts were estimated from reference gene primer amplification. Libraries were prepared by immunoSEQ multiplex PCR; TCRdb keeps only in-frame clonotypes and omits some of them. That table gives V, J and clone size, and the DNA gave D and trimming. The sample holds under 200,000 clones, approximately 87% seen once. The clonotype comes from a young man with active or convalescent COVID-19. Sequences were obtained from peripheral blood.

Here the CDR3 reads CASGEGYRYYNEQFF. CDR3 sequence (DNA): TGTGCCAGCGGGGAGGGGTATCGGTATTACAATGAGCAGTTCTTC. V is TRBV5-6 and J is TRBJ2-1; 7 bases map to TRBD2. This CDR3 has 15 residues. The V segment lost 7 bases and the J segment 4 bases; nucleotides outside the gene matches: 11. Per the germline V gene, CDR1 is SGHDT and CDR2 is YYEEEE.